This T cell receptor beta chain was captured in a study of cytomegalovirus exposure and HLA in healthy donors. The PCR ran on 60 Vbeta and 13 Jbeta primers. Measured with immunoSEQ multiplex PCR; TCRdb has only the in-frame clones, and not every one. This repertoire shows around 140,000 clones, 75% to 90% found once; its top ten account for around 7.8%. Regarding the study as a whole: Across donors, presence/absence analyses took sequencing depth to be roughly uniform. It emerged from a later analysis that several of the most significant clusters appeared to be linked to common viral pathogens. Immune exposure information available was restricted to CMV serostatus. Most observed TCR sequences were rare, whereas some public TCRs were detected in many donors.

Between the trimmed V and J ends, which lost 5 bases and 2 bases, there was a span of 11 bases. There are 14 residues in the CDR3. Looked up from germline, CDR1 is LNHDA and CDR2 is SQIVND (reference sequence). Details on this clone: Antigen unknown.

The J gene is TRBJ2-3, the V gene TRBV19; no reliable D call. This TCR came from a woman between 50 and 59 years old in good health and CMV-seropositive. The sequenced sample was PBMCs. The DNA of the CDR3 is TGTGCCAGTAGTTGGGCCAAGAACACAGATACGCAGTATTTT. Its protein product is CASSWAKNTDTQYF.